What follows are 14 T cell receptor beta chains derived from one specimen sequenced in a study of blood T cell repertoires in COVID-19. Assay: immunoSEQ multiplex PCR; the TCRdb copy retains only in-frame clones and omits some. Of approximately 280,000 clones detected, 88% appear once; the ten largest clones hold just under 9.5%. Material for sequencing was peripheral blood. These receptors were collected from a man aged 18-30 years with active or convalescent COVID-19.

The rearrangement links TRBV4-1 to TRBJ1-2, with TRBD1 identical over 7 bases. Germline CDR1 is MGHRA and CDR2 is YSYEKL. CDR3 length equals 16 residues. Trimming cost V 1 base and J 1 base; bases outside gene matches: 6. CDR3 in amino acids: CASSQVGQRINYGYTF. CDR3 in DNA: TGCGCCAGCAGCCAAGTGGGACAGCGAATTAACTATGGCTACACCTTC.

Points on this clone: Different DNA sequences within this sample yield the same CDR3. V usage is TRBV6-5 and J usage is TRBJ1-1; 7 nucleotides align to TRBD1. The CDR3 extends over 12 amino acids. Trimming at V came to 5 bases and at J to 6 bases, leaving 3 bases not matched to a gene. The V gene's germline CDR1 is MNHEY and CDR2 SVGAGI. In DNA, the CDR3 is TGTGCCAGCAGTAGAGGGGGCGCTGAAGCTTTCTTT. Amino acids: CASSRGGAEAFF.

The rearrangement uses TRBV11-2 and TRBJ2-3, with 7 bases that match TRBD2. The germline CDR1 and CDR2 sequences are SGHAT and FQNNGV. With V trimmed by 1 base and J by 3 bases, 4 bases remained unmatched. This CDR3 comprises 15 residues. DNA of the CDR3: TGTGCCAGCAGCTTAGGGGGGGGAACGACAGATACGCAGTATTTT. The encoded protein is CASSLGGGTTDTQYF. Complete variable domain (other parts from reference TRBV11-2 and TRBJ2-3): EAGVAQSPRYKIIEKRQSVAFWCNPISGHATLYWYQQILGQGPKLLIQFQNNGVVDDSQLPKDRFSAERLKGVDSTLKIQPAKLEDSAVYLCASSLGGGTTDTQYFGPGTRLTVL.

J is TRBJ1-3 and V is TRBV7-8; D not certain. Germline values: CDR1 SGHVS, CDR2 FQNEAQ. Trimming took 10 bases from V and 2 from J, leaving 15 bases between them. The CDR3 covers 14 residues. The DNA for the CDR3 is TGTGCCACCCAGGAGGAGGCCCCTGGAAACACCATATATTTT. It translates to CATQEEAPGNTIYF. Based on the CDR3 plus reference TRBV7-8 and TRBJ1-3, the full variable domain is GAGVSQSPRYKVAKRGQDVALRCDPISGHVSLFWYQQALGQGPEFLTYFQNEAQLDKSGLPSDRFFAERPEGSVSTLKIQRTQQEDSAVYLCATQEEAPGNTIYFGEGSWLTVV.

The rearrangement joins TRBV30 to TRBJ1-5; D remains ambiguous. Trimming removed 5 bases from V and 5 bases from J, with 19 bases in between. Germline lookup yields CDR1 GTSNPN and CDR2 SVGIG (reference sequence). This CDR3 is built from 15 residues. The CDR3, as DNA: TGTGCCTGGGGATTGGGCCGACACCGATATCAGCCCCAGCATTTT. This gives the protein CAWGLGRHRYQPQHF.

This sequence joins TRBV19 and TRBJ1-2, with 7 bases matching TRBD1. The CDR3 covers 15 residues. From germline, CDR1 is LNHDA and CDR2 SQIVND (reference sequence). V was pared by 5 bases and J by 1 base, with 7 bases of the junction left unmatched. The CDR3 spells CASSPGQVRNYGYTF. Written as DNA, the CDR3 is TGTGCCAGTAGTCCCGGACAGGTTCGTAACTATGGCTACACCTTC.

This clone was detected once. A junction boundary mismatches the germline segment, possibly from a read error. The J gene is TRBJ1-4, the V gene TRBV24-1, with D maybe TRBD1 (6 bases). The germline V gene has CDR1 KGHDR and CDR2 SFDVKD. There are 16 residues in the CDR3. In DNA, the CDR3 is TGTGCCGCCAGGAAGGGGGATCTCGCAACTAATGAAAAACTGTTTTTT. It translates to CAARKGDLATNEKLFF.

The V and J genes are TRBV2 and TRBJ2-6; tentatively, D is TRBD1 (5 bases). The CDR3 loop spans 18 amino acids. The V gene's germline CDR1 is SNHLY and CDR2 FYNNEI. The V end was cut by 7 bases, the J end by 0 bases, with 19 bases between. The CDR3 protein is CASTKMGQASSGANVLTF. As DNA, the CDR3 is TGTGCCAGCACTAAAATGGGGCAGGCTTCCTCTGGGGCCAACGTCCTGACTTTC.

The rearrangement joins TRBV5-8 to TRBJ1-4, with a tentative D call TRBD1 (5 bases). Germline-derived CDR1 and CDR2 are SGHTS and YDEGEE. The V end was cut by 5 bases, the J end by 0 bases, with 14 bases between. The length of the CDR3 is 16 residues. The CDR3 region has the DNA TGTGCCAGCAGGGACCCCGGGGGAACAACTAATGAAAAACTGTTTTTT. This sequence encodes CASRDPGGTTNEKLFF.

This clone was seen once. CDR3 sequence reads: CASSTPGGTEAFF. Written as DNA, the CDR3 is TGTGCCAGCAGCACCCCGGGGGGCACTGAAGCTTTCTTT. The chain has TRBV9 and TRBJ1-1; a possible D gene is TRBD1 (5 bases). CDR1 and CDR2 (germline): SGDLS, YYNGEE. The CDR3 has 13 residues. The V gene lost 4 bases and the J gene lost 4 bases, with 11 bases spanning the gap.

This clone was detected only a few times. The CDR3 sequence is CASSPIPGGRHEQYF. In nucleotides, the CDR3 is TGTGCCAGCAGCCCGATCCCAGGGGGTCGCCACGAGCAGTACTTC. This chain links TRBV3-1 (or the pseudogene TRBV3-2) with TRBJ2-7; 7 bases are a match to TRBD1. Losses at the gene ends were 4 bases for V and 5 bases for J; bases not matched to a gene: 11. Germline loops: CDR1 LGHDT, CDR2 YNNKEL (reference sequence). CDR3 size: 15 residues.

The CDR3 loop is CASGQGNNSPLHF. Written as DNA, the CDR3 is TGTGCCAGCGGACAGGGTAATAATTCACCCCTCCACTTT. The chain combines TRBV12-3 or TRBV12-4 with TRBJ1-6; 8 positions agree with TRBD1. The CDR3 covers 13 residues. Trimming removed 8 bases from V and 5 bases from J; junction bases left unmatched: 2.

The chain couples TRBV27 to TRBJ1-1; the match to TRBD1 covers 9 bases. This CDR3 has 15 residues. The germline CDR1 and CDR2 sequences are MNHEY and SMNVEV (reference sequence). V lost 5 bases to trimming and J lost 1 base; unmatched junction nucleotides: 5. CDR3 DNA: TGTGCCAGCAGTGTGACAGGGGGGTGGAACACTGAAGCTTTCTTT. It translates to CASSVTGGWNTEAFF.

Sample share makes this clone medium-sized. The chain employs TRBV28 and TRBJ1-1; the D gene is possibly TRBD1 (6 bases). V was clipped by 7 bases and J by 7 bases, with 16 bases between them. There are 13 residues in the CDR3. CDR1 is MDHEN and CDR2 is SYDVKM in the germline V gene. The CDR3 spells CASTVDTGLEAFF. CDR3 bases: TGTGCCAGCACGGTCGACACAGGGCTTGAAGCTTTCTTT. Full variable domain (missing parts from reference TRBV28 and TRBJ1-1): DVKVTQSSRYLVKRTGEKVFLECVQDMDHENMFWYRQDPGLGLRLIYFSYDVKMKEKGDIPEGYSVSREKKERFSLILESASTNQTSMYLCASTVDTGLEAFFGQGTRLTVV.